This paragraph reports one T cell receptor beta chain. The antigen remains undetermined. The data stem from a study of cytomegalovirus exposure and HLA in healthy donors. Study results and limitations: A later look showed TCR association rates differing by HLA locus, highest for DRB1 and lowest for HLA-C.

Amplification used 60 Vbeta primers and 13 Jbeta primers. Sequencing used immunoSEQ multiplex PCR; TCRdb keeps in-frame clones, though not all of them. The data contain fewer than 250,000 clones, about 83% of them singletons. The length of the CDR3 is 14 residues. Germline V gene data show CDR1 as GTSNPN and CDR2 as SVGIG (reference sequence). The rearrangement uses TRBV30 and TRBJ2-5; 9 bases align to TRBD1. The end of the DNA is better explained by TRBJ2-7, so the J call may be wrong. The specimen sequenced was PBMCs. The receptor was derived from a girl under 18 in good health and CMV-seronegative. For the CDR3, the DNA is TGTGCCTGGAGTCGAGACAGGGGGTCCTACGAGCAGTACTTC. Protein product: CAWSRDRGSYEQYF.